This T cell receptor (beta chain) appears in the sequencing data of a study of cytomegalovirus exposure and HLA in healthy donors. The CDR3 loop spans 17 amino acids. Germline CDR1 is SGHRS and CDR2 is YFSETQ. V trimming: 4 bases; J trimming: 2 bases; junction bases outside the gene matches: 12. Here immunoSEQ multiplex PCR was the method, and the copy in TCRdb shows in-frame clones only, minus some. The sample shows over 150,000 clones, 91% of them seen only once. Whole-study results and caveats: CMV antigen specificity of a few CMV-associated chains was confirmed in vitro. Later, an analysis found that TCR clusters from the first cohort tended to co-occur in the roughly 110 validation repertoires.

Notes on this clone: Its antigen is currently unknown.

This clonotype was sampled from a woman aged 18-29 years in good health and CMV-seropositive. The sequenced sample was PBMCs. V gene TRBV5-1 combines with J gene TRBJ2-3, with TRBD2 matching over 8 bases. The CDR3 sequence is CASSPLGAGGNTDTQYF. CDR3 bases: TGCGCCAGCAGCCCGCTGGGGGCGGGGGGAAACACAGATACGCAGTATTTT.